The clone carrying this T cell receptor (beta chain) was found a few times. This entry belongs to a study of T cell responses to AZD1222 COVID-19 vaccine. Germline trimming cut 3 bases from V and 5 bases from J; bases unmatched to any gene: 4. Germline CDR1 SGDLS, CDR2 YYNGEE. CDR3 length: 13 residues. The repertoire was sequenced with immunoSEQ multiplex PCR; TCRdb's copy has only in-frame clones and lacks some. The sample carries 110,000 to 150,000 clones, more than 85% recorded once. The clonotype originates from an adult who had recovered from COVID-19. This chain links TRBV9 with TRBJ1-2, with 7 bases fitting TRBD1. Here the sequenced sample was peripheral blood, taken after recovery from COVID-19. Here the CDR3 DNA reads TGTGCCAGCAGCGGAACAGGGGAATATGGCTACACCTTC. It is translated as CASSGTGEYGYTF.